This is a list of T cell receptor beta chains from one sample in a study of blood T cell repertoires in COVID-19. Sequencing was performed with immunoSEQ multiplex PCR; in TCRdb, only in-frame clones are kept and a portion is missing. The sample has 200,000 to 250,000 clones, almost 85% seen once; the top ten hold approximately 12%. Sequenced sample: peripheral blood. The receptor source for this set is a woman in her 40s with acute or convalescent COVID-19. Both conserved end residues are part of each CDR3. D genes are given only for firm matches. Clone size appears in some rows only: once, few, many, or a class for an expanded clone.

>.|TRBJ2-7|TRBV9|.
CASQHGYRPYEQYF
TGTGCCAGCCAGCACGGGTACCGACCGTACGAGCAGTACTTC
>.|TRBJ2-7|TRBV5-4|.
CASSSSIYEQYF
TGTGCCAGCAGCTCGTCTATATACGAGCAGTACTTC
>.|TRBJ1-2|TRBV6-5|.
CASRRSYGYTF
TGTGCCAGCAGACGGAGTTATGGCTACACCTTC
>.|TRBJ2-3|TRBV11-2|.
CASSLRGVASTDTQYF
TGTGCCAGCAGCTTACGTGGTGTAGCTAGCACAGATACGCAGTATTTT
>.|TRBJ2-1|TRBV5-1|TRBD2
CASSPWQGLAGGSAYNEQFF
TGCGCCAGCAGCCCCTGGCAGGGACTAGCGGGAGGGTCGGCCTACAATGAGCAGTTCTTC
>.|TRBJ2-3|TRBV13|TRBD2
CASSLAVAGEVLQDTQYF
TGTGCCAGCAGCTTAGCGGTAGCGGGAGAGGTTTTACAAGATACGCAGTATTTT
>.|TRBJ1-3|TRBV12-5|.
CASGWGDGNTIYF
TGTGCTAGTGGTTGGGGAGACGGAAACACCATATATTTT
>.|TRBJ2-3|TRBV5-1|.
CASSQGPGDTQYF
TGCGCCAGCAGCCAGGGCCCCGGGGATACGCAGTATTTT
>.|TRBJ1-2|TRBV6-5|.
CASSYPTGGYTF
TGTGCCAGCAGTTACCCGACGGGGGGCTACACCTTC
>.|TRBJ1-4|TRBV2|.
CASKRFNEKLFF
TGTGCCAGCAAGCGGTTTAATGAAAAACTGTTTTTT
>.|TRBJ1-1|TRBV6-2/TRBV6-3|.
CASSPTLGGVYSTFF
TGTGCCAGCAGCCCCACCCTTGGGGGCGTCTACTCAACTTTCTTT
>.|TRBJ2-4|TRBV19|TRBD2
CASSIRMGGDAKNIQYF
TGTGCCAGTAGTATAAGAATGGGGGGGGACGCCAAAAACATTCAGTACTTC
>.|TRBJ1-2|TRBV12-3/TRBV12-4|TRBD1
CASSGRGLDGYTF
TGTGCCAGCAGCGGCAGGGGGCTAGATGGCTACACCTTC
>.|TRBJ1-5|TRBV6-5|TRBD1
CASSSLGTDSNQPQHF
TGTGCCAGCAGTTCCCTCGGGACAGATAGCAATCAGCCCCAGCATTTT
>.|TRBJ2-7|TRBV4-3|.
CASSQRPSTGEQYF
TGCGCCAGCAGCCAAAGGCCATCAACGGGCGAGCAGTACTTC
>.|TRBJ2-1|TRBV30|TRBD2
CAWSHGRDNEQFF
TGTGCCTGGAGTCACGGGAGGGACAATGAGCAGTTCTTC
>.|TRBJ2-7|TRBV4-2|.
CASSPRQPGSEEGEWQYF
TGTGCCAGCAGCCCGCGCCAGCCTGGGTCAGAGGAAGGGGAATGGCAGTACTTC
>.|TRBJ1-6|TRBV3-1/TRBV3-2|TRBD1
CASSSDRGSPLHF
TGTGCCAGCAGTTCCGACAGGGGTTCACCCCTCCACTTT
>.|TRBJ2-7|TRBV19|.
CASSMMHASSYEQYF
TGTGCCAGTAGTATGATGCACGCGAGCTCCTACGAGCAGTACTTC
>once|TRBJ2-3|TRBV24-1|TRBD2
CATSDPSGSTRTDTQYF
TGTGCCACCAGTGACCCTAGCGGGAGTACTCGGACAGATACGCAGTATTTT
>.|TRBJ1-2|TRBV10-3|TRBD1
CAISGQGHFGYTF
TGTGCCATCAGTGGACAGGGGCATTTTGGCTACACCTTC
>.|TRBJ1-1|TRBV5-1|.
CASSFSRDTEAFF
TGCGCCAGCAGCTTCTCCCGGGACACTGAAGCTTTCTTT
>.|TRBJ2-4|TRBV6-4|.
CASSEAAGRGDIQYF
TGTGCCAGCAGTGAAGCGGCAGGGAGGGGGGACATTCAGTACTTC
>.|TRBJ1-4|TRBV5-1|TRBD1
CASSQRDRTEKLFF
TGCGCCAGCAGCCAACGGGACAGGACTGAAAAACTGTTTTTT
>.|TRBJ1-2|TRBV30|.
CAWSETRLTYGYTF
TGTGCCTGGAGTGAGACGCGGCTTACCTATGGCTACACCTTC
>.|TRBJ2-1|TRBV30|.
CAWSPYEEQFF
TGTGCCTGGAGTCCCTATGAAGAGCAGTTCTTC
>.|TRBJ1-2|TRBV18|TRBD1
CASSDGQGSRGYTF
TGTGCCAGCTCTGATGGACAGGGCTCGCGGGGCTACACCTTC
>.|TRBJ2-7|TRBV7-7|TRBD2
CASSLEAGVGYEQYF
TGTGCCAGCAGCTTGGAAGCGGGAGTGGGCTACGAGCAGTACTTC
>.|TRBJ1-6|TRBV11-1|.
CASSLDTPNSPLHF
TGTGCCAGCAGCTTGGACACCCCAAATTCACCCCTCCACTTT
>.|TRBJ2-1|TRBV10-1|TRBD1
CASSALTGTGKNEQFF
TGCGCCAGCAGTGCCCTAACCGGGACAGGGAAAAATGAGCAGTTCTTC
>.|TRBJ2-7|TRBV6-2/TRBV6-3|.
CASSYSGFEQYF
TGTGCCAGCAGTTACTCCGGGTTCGAGCAGTACTTC
>.|TRBJ2-2|TRBV7-2|.
CASSLISTGQGPTGELFF
TGTGCCAGCAGCTTAATCTCGACGGGTCAGGGGCCCACCGGGGAGCTGTTTTTT
>.|TRBJ2-3|TRBV19|TRBD2
CASSIREGLTDTQYF
TGTGCCAGTAGTATCCGGGAGGGTCTCACAGATACGCAGTATTTT
>few|TRBJ2-1|TRBV9|TRBD1
CASSDYQGTGARNEQFF
TGTGCCAGCAGCGATTACCAGGGGACAGGGGCTAGAAATGAGCAGTTCTTC
>.|TRBJ2-2|TRBV11-2|.
CASSFLGELFF
TGTGCCAGCAGCTTCTTAGGGGAGCTGTTTTTT
>.|TRBJ1-1|TRBV6-2/TRBV6-3|.
CASSRTERGPEAFF
TGTGCCAGCAGCCGGACAGAACGGGGCCCTGAAGCTTTCTTT
>.|TRBJ2-7|TRBV6-6|TRBD1
CASSDRVSSYEQYF
TGTGCCAGCAGTGACAGGGTTTCCTCCTACGAGCAGTACTTC
>.|TRBJ1-2|TRBV4-3|.
CASSQERGIGYGYTF
TGCGCCAGCAGCCAAGAGCGGGGGATCGGTTATGGCTACACCTTC
>.|TRBJ2-5|TRBV3-1/TRBV3-2|TRBD1
CASSFGTEETQYF
TGTGCCAGCAGCTTCGGGACAGAAGAGACCCAGTACTTC
>.|TRBJ2-1|TRBV7-2|TRBD1
CASSLDVSQGARNEQFF
TGTGCCAGCAGCTTAGATGTGTCACAGGGGGCGCGCAATGAGCAGTTCTTC
>.|TRBJ2-3|TRBV7-3|.
CASSNSGSAGDTQYF
TGTGCCAGCAGCAATTCCGGGTCGGCTGGAGATACGCAGTATTTT
>.|TRBJ1-5|TRBV12-3/TRBV12-4|.
CASSLRLGPKHF
TGTGCCAGCAGTTTGAGGTTGGGGCCTAAGCATTTT
>few|TRBJ2-7|TRBV7-2|TRBD2
CASSLRSSGYEQYF
TGTGCCAGCAGCTTAAGGTCTAGCGGATACGAGCAGTACTTC
>.|TRBJ2-5|TRBV20-1|.
CSARPQETQYF
TGCAGTGCCAGACCACAAGAGACCCAGTACTTC
>.|TRBJ1-1|TRBV10-3|TRBD1
CAIRGQALNTEAFF
TGTGCCATCAGGGGACAGGCTCTGAACACTGAAGCTTTCTTT
>.|TRBJ2-7|TRBV25-1|.
CASSEYGGPNEQYF
TGTGCCAGCAGTGAATACGGAGGCCCTAACGAGCAGTACTTC
>.|TRBJ2-1|TRBV3-1/TRBV3-2|.
CGTGSSYNEQFF
TGTGGAACGGGGAGCTCCTACAATGAGCAGTTCTTC
>.|TRBJ1-5|TRBV6-6|.
CASGDGGVNQPQHF
TGTGCCAGCGGAGATGGCGGAGTGAATCAGCCCCAGCATTTT
>few|TRBJ2-1|TRBV7-8|.
CASSFSSSTEQFF
TGTGCCAGCAGCTTTTCTAGCTCGACTGAGCAGTTCTTC
>few|TRBJ1-3|TRBV5-5|.
CASSDYRARSSGNTIYF
TGTGCCAGCAGCGATTACAGGGCTCGAAGCTCTGGAAACACCATATATTTT
>.|TRBJ2-3|TRBV9|TRBD2
CASSSGRASNTQYF
TGTGCCAGCTCTAGCGGGAGGGCCTCAAATACGCAGTATTTT
>.|TRBJ2-4|TRBV20-1|TRBD2
CSASRAGGRNIQYF
TGCAGTGCTAGTCGAGCGGGGGGGCGAAACATTCAGTACTTC
>.|TRBJ2-2|TRBV9|.
CASSVEYTGELFF
TGTGCCAGCAGCGTTGAGTACACCGGGGAGCTGTTTTTT